The rows below give T cell receptor beta chains drawn from one sample of a study of STAT5B mutations in CD4+ large granular lymphocyte leukemia. TCRdb's table, derived via immunoSEQ multiplex PCR, lists solely in-frame clones and lacks some. Here the sample spans about 33,000 clones, 60% to 80% being singletons. The material sequenced was CD4+ T cells from blood buffy coats. These TCRs come from a human donor in good health. The conserved cysteine and the conserved F or W are not part of the CDR3 here. Fields, in order: V gene, CDR3 protein.

TRBV5-1,ASSFGTSGNTIY
TRBV6-5,ASSRLATEAF
TRBV9,ASSDFRTGGNEQF
TRBV30,AWSHGVGNQETQY
TRBV2,ASSVGGTSYEQY
TRBV7-7,ASSSGTGRQETQY
TRBV5-1,ASRQQGNTGELF
TRBV18,ASSPNRDTGELF
TRBV7-9,ASSLVQGNTGELF
TRBV15,ATSRDLRYNEQF
TRBV5-5,ASSPSSGRDEQY
TRBV6-1,ASSPTGAYGYT
TRBV4-3,ASSQVKTGEQF
TRBV7-8,ASSLRETNYGYT
TRBV6-1,ASSPYSNQPQH
TRBV7-9,ASSNTTASGGNYEQY
TRBV10-3,AISESILDYGYT
TRBV4-1,ASSQETGQSNQPQH
TRBV5-1,ASSLAPVGTYNSPLH
TRBV11-3,ASSGQPSWDGYT
TRBV7-2,ASSLPSSYEQY
TRBV28,ATGLNYGYT
TRBV7-2,ASSNQGDTEAF
TRBV18,ASSPSAGDQPQH
TRBV7-2,ASRATGTYEQY
TRBV10-2,ASSDKVDRGQETQY
TRBV9,ASSVETNTQAF
TRBV14,ASSQDSHSGVDTQY
TRBV6-6,ASAFRGGGNQPQH
TRBV5-1,ASSAKLSGSGADTQY
TRBV19,ASSMGGAEETQY
TRBV29-1,SVEGQATDTQY
TRBV10-3,AISKTEDTTNEKLF
TRBV20-1,SAYERYGYT
TRBV5-5,ASSLGAGDPYGYT
TRBV7-3,ASSMGQDTGELF
TRBV11-1,ASSPRTYTEAF
TRBV9,ASSKTGFGTGEEETQY
TRBV5-6,ASSSLSGGNNQPQH
TRBV5-6,ASFYRDTLMLPYEQY
TRBV11-3,ASSSEGETYEQY
TRBV5-1,ASSPGSNQPQH
TRBV20-1,SASPRNTQY
TRBV4-2,ASRLALLSYEQY
TRBV5-4,ASSLETNYGYT
TRBV7-2,ASSLRGNGGEQF
TRBV29-1,SVAARPGQGKGYGYT
TRBV19,ASSTPGLNTEAF
TRBV30,AWGDLVGTGELF
TRBV2,ASSGRGGPGGYT
TRBV14,ASSPGGVQY
TRBV9,ASARGRGEQF
TRBV19,ASSMGQFATYEQY
TRBV29-1,SVWTDYYEQY
TRBV19,ASSRWTLNTEAF
TRBV6-5,ASSYSIGNTIY